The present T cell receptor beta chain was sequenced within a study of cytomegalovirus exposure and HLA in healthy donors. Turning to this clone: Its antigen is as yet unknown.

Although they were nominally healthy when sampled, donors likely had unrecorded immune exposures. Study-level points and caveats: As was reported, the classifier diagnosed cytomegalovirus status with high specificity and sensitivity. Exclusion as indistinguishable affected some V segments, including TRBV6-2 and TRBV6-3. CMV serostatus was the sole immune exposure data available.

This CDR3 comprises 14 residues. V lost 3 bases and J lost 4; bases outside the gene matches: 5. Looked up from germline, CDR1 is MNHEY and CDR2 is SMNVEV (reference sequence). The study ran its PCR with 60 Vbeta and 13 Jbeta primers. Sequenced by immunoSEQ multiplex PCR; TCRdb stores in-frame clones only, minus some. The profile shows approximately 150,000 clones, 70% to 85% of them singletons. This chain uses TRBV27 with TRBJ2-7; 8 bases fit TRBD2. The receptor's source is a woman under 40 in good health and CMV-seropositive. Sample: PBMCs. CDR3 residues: CASSFSSGRYEQYF. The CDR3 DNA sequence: TGTGCCAGCAGTTTTTCTAGCGGGCGGTACGAGCAGTACTTC.